This section outlines one T cell receptor beta chain sequence together with its context. What it binds is unknown. TCRdb reanalysed the RT-PCR reads using MiXCR and keeps one entry per CDR3 protein. This table holds 450,000 to 600,000 distinct CDR3 sequences, approximately 7.3% found once. The data belong to a study of response to subunit inactivated influenza vaccine. General study findings and limits: Every seasonal influenza vaccination brings in few new T cells, the authors suggested.

The CDR3 is 11 residues long. The germline V gene has CDR1 ENHRY and CDR2 SYGVKD. Between the trimmed V and J ends, which lost 4 bases and 5 bases, there was a span of 3 bases. The source was PBMCs from blood, collected less than 25 months after vaccination. The sequence derives from a man aged 50 to 69 who received an inactivated influenza vaccine. The J gene is TRBJ2-1, the V gene TRBV10-3; D gene uncertain. CDR3 region: CAISANNEQFF. CDR3 nucleotides: TGTGCCATCAGTGCCAACAATGAGCAGTTCTTC.